Listed here are 10 T cell receptor beta chains from one sample, sequenced in a study of human thymus T cells. The method was immunoSEQ multiplex PCR; TCRdb's version includes in-frame clones alone and lacks a portion of them. Of about 60,000 clones listed, roughly 94% are singletons. The specimen sequenced was blood. The source is a boy under three years old with a congenital heart defect but otherwise immunologically healthy.

The V and J genes are TRBV7-9 and TRBJ2-7; 9 bases are a match to TRBD2. V lost 5 bases, J lost 3 bases, and 5 bases stayed unmatched. CDR1 SEHNR and CDR2 FQNEAQ come from the germline V gene (reference sequence). CDR3 length: 14 amino acids. CDR3 in amino acids: CASSPTSGLYEQYF. Written as DNA, the CDR3 is TGTGCCAGCAGCCCGACTAGCGGCCTCTACGAGCAGTACTTC.

The chain joins TRBV7-8 to TRBJ2-7, with TRBD1 identical over 9 bases. Germline V lookup: CDR1 SGHVS, CDR2 FQNEAQ. V was clipped by 5 bases and J by 3 bases; unmatched bases: 2. The CDR3 covers 13 residues. The CDR3 nucleotides read TGTGCCAGCAGCCCGGGACAGGGCTACGAGCAGTACTTC. Its translation is CASSPGQGYEQYF.

The rearrangement links TRBV5-1 to TRBJ2-3, with D uncertain. Germline assignment: CDR1 SGHRS and CDR2 YFSETQ. The germline V and J ends were trimmed by 8 bases and 1 base, with 14 bases remaining between them. The CDR3 runs 14 residues. CDR3 loop: CASLKPDGTDTQYF. The CDR3 nucleotides are TGCGCCAGTCTAAAACCGGACGGCACAGATACGCAGTATTTT.

The chain joins TRBV5-1 to TRBJ1-2; tentatively, D is TRBD1 (6 bases). CDR3 size: 16 residues. Trimming shortened V by 3 bases and J by 5 bases, and 20 bases separated the two germline ends. Per germline, CDR1 SGHRS and CDR2 YFSETQ. CDR3 residues: CASSSKSRDTPYGYTF. CDR3 DNA sequence: TGCGCCAGCAGCTCGAAATCCCGGGACACCCCTTATGGCTACACCTTC.

This clone was found once. This chain joins TRBV10-3 and TRBJ2-7, with D uncertain. This CDR3 spans 11 amino acids. V lost 6 bases, J lost 4 bases, and 7 bases lay in between. Germline CDR1 is ENHRY and CDR2 is SYGVKD. The CDR3, as DNA: TGTGCCATCAGCCAAGGATACGAGCAGTACTTC. It translates to CAISQGYEQYF.

The DNA for the CDR3 is TGTGCCAGTAGTCTCGGGACAGGGGGACAGCCCCAGCATTTT. This sequence encodes CASSLGTGGQPQHF. The chain joins TRBV19 to TRBJ1-5, with 11 bases that match TRBD1. With V trimmed by 5 bases and J by 7 bases, 4 bases remained unmatched. The CDR3 length is 14 residues. Germline loops: CDR1 LNHDA, CDR2 SQIVND (reference sequence).

V usage is TRBV20-1 and J usage is TRBJ2-1; possible D gene TRBD2, 6 bases. This CDR3 contains 9 residues. Germline CDR1 is DFQATT and CDR2 is SNEGSKA (reference sequence). Trimming shortened V by 3 bases and J by 12 bases, and 6 bases separated the two germline ends. CDR3 residues: CSASGRQFF. The DNA of the CDR3 is TGCAGTGCTAGCGGGAGGCAGTTCTTC.

The chain has TRBV5-6 and TRBJ2-3; a weak D match, TRBD1 (6 bases). The CDR3 runs 16 residues. V dropped 0 bases and J dropped 1 base, with 12 bases sitting between them. Germline V gives CDR1 SGHDT, CDR2 YYEEEE. The CDR3 bases are TGTGCCAGCAGCTTGGCCTTAGGACAGCGCACAGATACGCAGTATTTT. This encodes CASSLALGQRTDTQYF.

The chain couples TRBV30 to TRBJ2-3, with D possibly TRBD2 on 7 matching bases. This CDR3 comprises 14 residues. With 4 bases removed from V and 1 base from J, the gap between germline ends came to 12 bases. CDR1 and CDR2 (germline): GTSNPN, SVGIG (reference sequence). The CDR3 is CAWTLGGGTDTQYF. In DNA form, the CDR3 reads TGTGCCTGGACCCTAGGGGGGGGCACAGATACGCAGTATTTT.

The chain is built from TRBV18 and TRBJ2-7; 8 positions agree with TRBD1. Germline loops: CDR1 KGHSH, CDR2 LQKENI. The V and J ends lost 5 bases and 6 bases, in that order; junction bases with no gene match: 3. CDR3 length: 12 residues. CDR3 loop: CASSKGQGEQYF. CDR3 sequence (DNA): TGTGCCAGCTCAAAAGGACAGGGCGAGCAGTACTTC.